The TCR beta chain under discussion was sequenced for a study of CD8 T cells in ankylosing spondylitis. General study points: As for the disease-linked clones, they showed a CD8+ phenotype and occurred at relatively low frequencies in peripheral blood. It was reported that disease-linked clones were significantly enriched in matched ankylosing spondylitis synovial fluid. One TCR beta motif, made up of several highly homologous variants, appeared characteristic of ankylosing spondylitis blood.

One entry per CDR3 protein results from TCRdb running MiXCR on the 5' RACE reads. This table has 200,000 to 250,000 distinct CDR3 sequences, 8% to 9% appearing once. The CDR3 is made up of 15 amino acids. J gave up 5 bases and V 6 bases, and 12 bases lay outside the gene matches. CDR1 and CDR2 (germline): SQVTM, ANQGSEA. In this sample, this clonotype turned up a few times. The antigen is undetermined. Source material: blood, either unsorted or a sorted T cell fraction (not recorded which). The source is a female donor with ankylosing spondylitis or in good health (not recorded which). The chain couples TRBV29-1 to TRBJ2-1; the match to TRBD2 covers 8 bases. CDR3 in DNA: TGCAGCGTCCGAAGGCAAGCGGGAGTTAACAATGAGCAGTTCTTC. Residues: CSVRRQAGVNNEQFF.